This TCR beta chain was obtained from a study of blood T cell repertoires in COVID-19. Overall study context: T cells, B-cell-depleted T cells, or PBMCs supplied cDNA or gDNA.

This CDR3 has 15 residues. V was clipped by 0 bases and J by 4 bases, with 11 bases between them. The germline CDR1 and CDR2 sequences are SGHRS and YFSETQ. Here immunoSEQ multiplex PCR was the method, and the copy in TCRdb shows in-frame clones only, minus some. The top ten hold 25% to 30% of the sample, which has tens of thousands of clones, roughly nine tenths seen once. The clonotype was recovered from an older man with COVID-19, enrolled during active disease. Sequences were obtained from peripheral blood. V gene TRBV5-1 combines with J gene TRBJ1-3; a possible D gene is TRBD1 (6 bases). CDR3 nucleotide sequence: TGCGCCAGCAGCTTGGCCGGGACAAGAGGAAACACCATATATTTT. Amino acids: CASSLAGTRGNTIYF.